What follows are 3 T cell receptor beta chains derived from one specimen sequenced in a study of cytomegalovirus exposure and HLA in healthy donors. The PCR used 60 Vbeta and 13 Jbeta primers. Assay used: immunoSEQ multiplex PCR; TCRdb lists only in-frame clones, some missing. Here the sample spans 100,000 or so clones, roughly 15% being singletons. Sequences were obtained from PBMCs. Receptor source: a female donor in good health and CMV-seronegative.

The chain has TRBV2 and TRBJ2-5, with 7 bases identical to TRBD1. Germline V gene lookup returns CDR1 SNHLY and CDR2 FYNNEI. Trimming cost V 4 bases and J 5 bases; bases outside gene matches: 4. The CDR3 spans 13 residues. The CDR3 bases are TGTGCCAGCAGTGGGGACAGTGCGGAGACCCAGTACTTC. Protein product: CASSGDSAETQYF.

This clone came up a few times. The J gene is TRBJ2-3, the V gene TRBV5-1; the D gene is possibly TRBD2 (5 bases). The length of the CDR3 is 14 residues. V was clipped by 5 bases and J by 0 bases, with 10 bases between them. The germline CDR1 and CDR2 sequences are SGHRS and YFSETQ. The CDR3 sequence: CASRDLTSTDTQYF. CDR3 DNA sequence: TGCGCCAGCAGGGACTTAACTAGCACAGATACGCAGTATTTT.

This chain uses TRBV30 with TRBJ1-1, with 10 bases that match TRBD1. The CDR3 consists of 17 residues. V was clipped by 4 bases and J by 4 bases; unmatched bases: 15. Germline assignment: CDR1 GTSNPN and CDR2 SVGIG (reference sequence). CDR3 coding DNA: TGTGCCTGGACCGGGGACAGGGGATCGGTGATGGTCACTGAAGCTTTCTTT. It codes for CAWTGDRGSVMVTEAFF.